These T cell receptor beta chains were read from a single sample in a study of blood T cells in healthy people across ages. TCRdb passed the 5' RACE reads through MiXCR, listing each CDR3 protein once. Of about 1.5 million distinct CDR3 sequences listed, approximately 43% are singletons. The sequenced sample consisted of blood. The receptor set was obtained from a woman aged 18-29 years in good health. Each CDR3 is given without its conserved first and last residue. Each record gives: V gene, CDR3 protein.

TRBV20-1 SAGNTGELF
TRBV7-2 ASSATGGFEAF
TRBV20-1 SASWSGGTGELF
TRBV12-3/TRBV12-4 ASSSTGEKSDGYT
TRBV20-1 SARGDREREQY
TRBV3-1 ASSQGRQTEAF
TRBV29-1 SVDMGRGEQF
TRBV28 ASSYQRFGYT
TRBV28 ASSPPRTGRARDTQY
TRBV20-1 SARDAPGGGYGYT
TRBV20-1 SANQPVSADYLAKNIQY
TRBV3-1 ASSQQGGFNYGYN
TRBV7-3 ASSLAAASAVEQF
TRBV10-3 AISDSSGRTDTQY
TRBV14 ASSQPRTGGRTDTQY
TRBV2 ASTGGPNQPQH
TRBV12-3/TRBV12-4 ASSFPQGTGELF
TRBV5-1 ASEAGTGVYEQY
TRBV27 ASSLIGVNTGELF
TRBV11-2 ASSRGGPEQF
TRBV7-9 ASSTRQGLSYT
TRBV5-1 ASSFTGEGYEQY
TRBV11-2 ASSSAPLAGGRLETQY
TRBV6-4 ASSTDRTGANVLT
TRBV27 ASSIRTTRMNTEAF
TRBV6-2/TRBV6-3 ASSRGTCEAF
TRBV7-2 ASSQRTDRLRDTQY
TRBV28 ASSFMRDSTYNEQF
TRBV28 ASSLPGDRNQPQH
TRBV7-3 ASSLVYADTQY
TRBV12-3/TRBV12-4 ASSRGQGRGELF
TRBV30 AWSVKGVEGTQY